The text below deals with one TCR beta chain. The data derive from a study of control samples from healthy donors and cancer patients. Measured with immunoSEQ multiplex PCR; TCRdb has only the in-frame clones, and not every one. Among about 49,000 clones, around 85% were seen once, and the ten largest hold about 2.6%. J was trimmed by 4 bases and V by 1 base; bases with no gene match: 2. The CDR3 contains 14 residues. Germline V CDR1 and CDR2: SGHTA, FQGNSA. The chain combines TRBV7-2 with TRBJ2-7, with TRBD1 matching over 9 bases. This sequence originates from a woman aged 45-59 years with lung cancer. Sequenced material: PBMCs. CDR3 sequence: CASSLGGQGYEQYF. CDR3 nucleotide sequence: TGTGCCAGCAGCTTAGGGGGACAGGGATACGAGCAGTACTTC.